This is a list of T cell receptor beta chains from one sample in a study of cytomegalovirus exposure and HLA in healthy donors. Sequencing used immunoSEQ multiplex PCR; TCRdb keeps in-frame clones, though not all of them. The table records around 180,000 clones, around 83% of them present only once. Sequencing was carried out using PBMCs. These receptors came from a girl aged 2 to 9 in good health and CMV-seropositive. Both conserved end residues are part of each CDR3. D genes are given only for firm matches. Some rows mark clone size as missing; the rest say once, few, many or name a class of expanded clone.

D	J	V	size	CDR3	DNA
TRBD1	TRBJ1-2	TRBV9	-	CASSASGQATLGYTF	TGTGCCAGCAGCGCATCGGGACAGGCGACTCTGGGCTACACCTTC
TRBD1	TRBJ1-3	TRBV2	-	CASSGTGTNSGNTIYF	TGTGCCAGCAGCGGGACAGGAACCAACTCTGGAAACACCATATATTTT
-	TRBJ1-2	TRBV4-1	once	CASSPSLYRDNNYGYTF	TGCGCCAGCAGCCCCAGCCTTTACCGGGACAACAACTATGGCTACACCTTC
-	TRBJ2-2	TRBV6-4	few	CASSDRPGTGELFF	TGTGCCAGCAGTGACCGGCCAGGGACCGGGGAGCTGTTTTTT
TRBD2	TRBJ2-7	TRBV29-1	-	CSAGPGGAYEQYF	TGCAGCGCCGGACCGGGGGGGGCCTACGAGCAGTACTTC
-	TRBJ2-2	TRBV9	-	CASSVAANTGELFF	TGTGCCAGCAGCGTAGCCGCGAACACCGGGGAGCTGTTTTTT
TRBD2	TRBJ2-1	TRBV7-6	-	CASSPEAGTYNEQFF	TGTGCCAGCAGTCCCGAAGCGGGAACCTACAATGAGCAGTTCTTC
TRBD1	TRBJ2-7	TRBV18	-	CASSPPPGQGDYEQYF	TGTGCCAGCTCACCACCTCCGGGACAGGGCGACTACGAGCAGTACTTC
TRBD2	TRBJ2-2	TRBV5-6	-	CASSHLAGITGELFF	TGTGCCAGCAGCCACCTAGCGGGGATCACCGGGGAGCTGTTTTTT
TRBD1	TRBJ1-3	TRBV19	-	CASSGGPDRGQERWRNTIYF	TGTGCCAGTAGTGGGGGACCGGACAGGGGCCAGGAGCGATGGAGAAACACCATATATTTT
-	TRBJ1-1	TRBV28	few	CASGEYTEAFF	TGTGCCAGCGGGGAGTACACTGAAGCTTTCTTT
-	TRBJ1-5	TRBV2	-	CASKQLMDQPQHF	TGTGCCAGCAAACAGTTAATGGATCAGCCCCAGCATTTT
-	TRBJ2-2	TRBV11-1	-	CASSLMGAGTGELFF	TGTGCCAGCAGCTTAATGGGGGCAGGGACCGGGGAGCTGTTTTTT
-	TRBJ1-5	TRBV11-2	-	CASSFRTDYSNQPQHF	TGTGCCAGCAGCTTCCGGACCGACTATAGCAATCAGCCCCAGCATTTT
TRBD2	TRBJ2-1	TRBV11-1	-	CASSFGRGRDEQFF	TGTGCCAGCAGCTTCGGGCGCGGGAGGGATGAGCAGTTCTTC
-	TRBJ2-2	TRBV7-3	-	CASSRSGELFF	TGTGCCAGCAGCCGGTCCGGGGAGCTGTTTTTT
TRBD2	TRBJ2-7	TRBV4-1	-	CASSQRAGTNSYEQYF	TGCGCCAGCAGCCAAAGAGCCGGGACTAACTCCTACGAGCAGTACTTC
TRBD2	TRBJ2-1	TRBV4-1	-	CASSQRETSGNNEQFF	TGCGCCAGCAGCCAGAGGGAGACTAGCGGGAACAATGAGCAGTTCTTC
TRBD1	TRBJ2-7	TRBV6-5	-	CASSLTGGTDEQYF	TGTGCCAGCAGTCTGACAGGGGGCACGGACGAGCAGTACTTC
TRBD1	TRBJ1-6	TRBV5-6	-	CASSGLTGGGGSPLHF	TGTGCCAGCAGCGGACTCACAGGGGGTGGAGGGTCACCCCTCCACTTT
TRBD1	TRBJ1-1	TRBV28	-	CASSRLGGAGMNTEAFF	TGTGCCAGCAGTCGCTTAGGGGGCGCGGGAATGAACACTGAAGCTTTCTTT
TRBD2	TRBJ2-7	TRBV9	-	CASSAGRGAGAYEQYF	TGTGCCAGCAGCGCGGGAAGAGGAGCGGGAGCCTACGAGCAGTACTTC